These 5 T cell receptor beta chains share one sample of origin, sequenced in a study of PD-L1 blockade in urothelial cancer. The protocol was immunoSEQ multiplex PCR, while the TCRdb copy is restricted to in-frame clones and leaves out a portion. The table includes roughly 25,000 clones, roughly 80% detected once. This specimen consisted of PBMCs, obtained around atezolizumab (anti-PD-L1) treatment. The origin of the receptors is a man between 65 and 80 years old with urothelial cancer.

The chain employs TRBV6-4 and TRBJ2-7; 10 bases map to TRBD1. The CDR3 has 17 amino acids. Trimming took 4 bases from V and 3 from J; bases not matched to a gene: 12. Germline values: CDR1 MRHNA, CDR2 SNTAGT. The CDR3, as DNA: TGTGCCAGCAGTGCCCTCCGTAAGGACAGGGGGGACTACGAGCAGTACTTC. It encodes CASSALRKDRGDYEQYF.

This chain joins TRBV7-6 and TRBJ2-7; 9 bases map to TRBD1. V gave up 3 bases and J gave up 4 bases; unmatched junction bases: 7. In germline, CDR1 is SGHVS, CDR2 FNYEAQ. The CDR3 length is 15 residues. CDR3: CASSFSPGQGYEQYF. The CDR3 DNA reads TGTGCCAGCAGCTTCTCACCGGGACAGGGTTACGAGCAGTACTTC.

This rearrangement joins TRBV7-9 to TRBJ1-1; D unclear. V was shortened by 0 bases and J by 1 base, with 6 bases between the two germline ends. The CDR3 sequence is 14 residues long. Germline V lookup: CDR1 SEHNR, CDR2 FQNEAQ (reference sequence). CDR3 protein: CASSLAGGNTEAFF. CDR3 nucleotide sequence: TGTGCCAGCAGCTTAGCAGGCGGGAACACTGAAGCTTTCTTT. The full variable domain, rest sourced from reference TRBV7-9 and TRBJ1-1, is DTGVSQNPRHKITKRGQNVTFRCDPISEHNRLYWYRQTLGQGPEFLTYFQNEAQLEKSRLLSDRFSAERPKGSFSTLEIQRTEQGDSAMYLCASSLAGGNTEAFFGQGTRLTVV.

V and J are TRBV6-1 and TRBJ1-2; 7 bases align to TRBD1. V lost 4 bases to trimming and J lost 3 bases; unmatched junction nucleotides: 14. Germline V gives CDR1 MNHNS, CDR2 SASEGT. The CDR3 length is 17 residues. The CDR3 loop is CASSAGPRRRGHYGYTF. CDR3 DNA: TGTGCCAGCAGTGCTGGTCCAAGGAGGAGGGGGCACTATGGCTACACCTTC.

The V and J genes are TRBV28 and TRBJ1-5; D might be TRBD1 (5 bases). Between the trimmed V and J ends, which lost 3 bases and 2 bases, there was a span of 14 bases. Germline V lookup: CDR1 MDHEN, CDR2 SYDVKM. The CDR3 totals 16 residues. Here the CDR3 reads CASSLPGGVGNQPQHF. In nucleotides, the CDR3 is TGTGCCAGCAGTTTGCCCGGGGGGGTTGGCAATCAGCCCCAGCATTTT.